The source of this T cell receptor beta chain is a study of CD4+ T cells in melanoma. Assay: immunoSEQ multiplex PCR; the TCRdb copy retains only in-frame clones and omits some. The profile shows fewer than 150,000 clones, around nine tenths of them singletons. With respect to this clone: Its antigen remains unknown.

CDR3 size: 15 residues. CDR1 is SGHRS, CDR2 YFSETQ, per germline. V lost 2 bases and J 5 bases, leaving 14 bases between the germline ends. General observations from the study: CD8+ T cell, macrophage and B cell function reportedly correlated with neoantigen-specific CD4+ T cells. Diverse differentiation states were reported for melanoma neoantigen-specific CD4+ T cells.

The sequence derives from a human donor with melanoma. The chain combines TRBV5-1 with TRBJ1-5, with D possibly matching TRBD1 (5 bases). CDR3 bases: TGCGCCAGCAGCTTCGGAGGTAGGGACGATCAGCCCCAGCATTTT. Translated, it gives CASSFGGRDDQPQHF.